This T cell receptor beta chain came from a study of a mutant IDH1 vaccine in newly diagnosed glioma. Study overall: The earlier regimen, radiotherapy, temozolomide, or both, was most often both. The study held visit V12 at week 35 and visit V13 at week 47.

This clone was seen more than once but under ten times. What it binds is unknown. Described time point: week 35, safety follow-up. The content of each vaccine dose was 300 ug of mutant IDH1 20-mer peptide, and topical imiquimod accompanied it. Some clones are missing from TCRdb's copy, which holds only in-frame ones; the method was immunoSEQ multiplex PCR. The sample contains about 48,000 clones, roughly three quarters of which appear only once. This CDR3 contains 15 residues. V was cut by 4 bases and J by 0 bases, with 13 bases left in between. From germline, CDR1 is SGHAT and CDR2 FQNNGV. This sequence was found in a man aged 40-55 years with glioma. The V and J genes are TRBV11-2 and TRBJ2-7, with a weak D call TRBD1 (6 bases). The material sequenced was PBMCs, taken from a glioma patient whose treatment included an IDH1 peptide vaccine. The CDR3 protein is CASSYDRRSSYEQYF. The CDR3 coding sequence is TGTGCCAGCAGCTATGACAGGCGGAGCTCCTACGAGCAGTACTTC.